This is a list of T cell receptor beta chains from one sample in a study of shared clonotypes between healthy human individuals. The table came from immunoSEQ multiplex PCR; TCRdb's copy has only in-frame clones and leaves some out. Among roughly 650,000 clones listed, roughly 96% were seen once. What was sequenced was naive CD8+ T cells sorted from blood. The receptors originated from a woman between 25 and 40 years old in good health. The CDR3 runs from the conserved cysteine through the conserved F or W. A D gene is named only where the DNA matches it firmly.

d_call j_call v_call cdr3_aa
- TRBJ1-1 TRBV6-4 CASRRPVGQPKNTEAFF
- TRBJ2-7 TRBV5-1 CASSLAYGHEQYF
- TRBJ1-6 TRBV27 CASSLSRNSPLHF
TRBD2 TRBJ2-1 TRBV5-4 CASTREGSSYNEQFF
TRBD1 TRBJ2-7 TRBV4-1 CASSRGQGAEQYF
- TRBJ1-4 TRBV15 CATSRVRGATNEKLFF
- TRBJ2-7 TRBV5-1 CASSPGSYEQYF
- TRBJ1-6 TRBV28 CASGEGDNSPLHF
TRBD2 TRBJ2-1 TRBV13 CASSFGTRGFNEQFF
- TRBJ1-1 TRBV29-1 CSVRPGPEAFF
TRBD2 TRBJ2-3 TRBV5-8 CASSLGEGPADTQYF
- TRBJ2-7 TRBV27 CASSLQLSSYEQYF
- TRBJ2-7 TRBV27 CASSLSRGGARDEQYF
- TRBJ2-3 TRBV7-3 CASSLTGSWADTQYF
TRBD1 TRBJ1-5 TRBV28 CASSGTGWSNQPQHF
- TRBJ1-5 TRBV11-2 CASSLGQGSQPQHF
- TRBJ2-3 TRBV28 CASSFGRSTDTQYF
TRBD2 TRBJ2-7 TRBV19 CASSAGEGYEQYF
- TRBJ2-1 TRBV10-3 CAISVAGPNNEQFF
TRBD2 TRBJ2-3 TRBV27 CASSLVGTSGSGADTQYF
- TRBJ2-7 TRBV5-1 CASSLGRAYEQYF
- TRBJ2-7 TRBV7-9 CASSLAGSSYEQYF
- TRBJ2-7 TRBV6-1 CASSDSPFPYEQYF
TRBD2 TRBJ2-7 TRBV28 CASSFSGTSGEQGNYEQYF
- TRBJ1-1 TRBV4-1 CASSPPWRENTEAFF
- TRBJ2-3 TRBV30 CAWSVIGTGTDTQYF
- TRBJ2-7 TRBV7-9 CASSLAAGTPPYEQYF
- TRBJ2-5 TRBV13 CASSYGEETQYF
TRBD2 TRBJ2-2 TRBV9 CASSVDVAGVTGELFF
TRBD2 TRBJ2-2 TRBV10-2 CASRTGTSGRERNTGELFF
- TRBJ2-6 TRBV28 CASGANVLTF
- TRBJ2-7 TRBV29-1 CSVWNYEQYF
- TRBJ2-7 TRBV10-2 CASSAGLYYEQYF
- TRBJ2-3 TRBV28 CASSLTADTQYF
TRBD1 TRBJ1-1 TRBV7-9 CASRPDRGGPEAFF
- TRBJ2-3 TRBV6-5 CASSSGLITDTQYF
TRBD2 TRBJ2-7 TRBV6-5 CASSPLAGWDEQYF
- TRBJ2-7 TRBV27 CASSLLAGSGEQYF
TRBD2 TRBJ2-7 TRBV4-1 CASSPKKGSSGRRIPYEQYF
- TRBJ2-2 TRBV5-4 CASSPGRRPGELFF
TRBD2 TRBJ2-1 TRBV19 CASSIVRASGFYNEQFF
- TRBJ2-7 TRBV6-6 CASSYSGRGYEQYF
TRBD2 TRBJ2-2 TRBV7-8 CASSLSGLGSGELFF
- TRBJ1-5 TRBV5-8 CASPMVGALVQPQHF
- TRBJ2-1 TRBV28 CASSPGATLEFF
- TRBJ2-1 TRBV4-2 CASSRSGLITSYNEQFF
- TRBJ2-7 TRBV29-1 CSVEGRTGRNEQYF
- TRBJ2-7 TRBV7-9 CASSLASRGDEQYF
TRBD2 TRBJ2-1 TRBV4-1 CASSQRLAGEGVGYNEQFF
- TRBJ1-3 TRBV9 CASSQDSYSGNTIYF
TRBD2 TRBJ2-3 TRBV28 CASSYRLAGEVPHTDTQYF
TRBD2 TRBJ2-1 TRBV19 CASTLLAGGGGEQFF
- TRBJ1-1 TRBV6-5 CASLDGMNTEAFF
- TRBJ2-1 TRBV28 CASSLGVINEQFF